This T cell receptor beta chain was profiled in a study of T cell responses to AZD1222 COVID-19 vaccine. Using immunoSEQ multiplex PCR, the repertoire was profiled, and TCRdb retains in-frame clones only, with some absent. This table has 150,000 to 200,000 clones, around 89% appearing once. This CDR3 region has 14 residues. Trimming removed 5 bases at V and 3 bases at J, with 10 bases between. Germline CDR1 is KGHDR and CDR2 is SFDVKD. Source: peripheral blood, taken 28 days after the second AZD1222 dose. The receptor was derived from an adult who received the AZD1222 COVID-19 vaccine. The chain joins TRBV24-1 to TRBJ1-5; no clear D. Written as DNA, the CDR3 is TGTGCCACCAGTGGACTCGGAGACAATCAGCCCCAGCATTTT. This gives the protein CATSGLGDNQPQHF.